These 31 T cell receptor beta chains were all obtained from the same sample, sequenced in a study of tumor-infiltrating lymphocytes in primary liver carcinoma. Using a constant-region primer together with ProtoScript II reverse transcriptase, TCR beta cDNA was made from about 500 ng of total RNA. Each TCR beta library was derived from three nested multiplex PCR rounds that employed slightly modified ARM-PCR. The first two PCR rounds used TRBV1-TRBV30 forward primers with a C-beta reverse primer, about 10 cycles each. TCRdb re-called the multiplex PCR reads through MiXCR, storing one row per CDR3 protein. The sample gives roughly 120,000 distinct CDR3 sequences, about 59% of which show up once; about a tenth is in the top ten. DNA and RNA were both co-extracted from around 20-30 mg of bulk tissue that had not been sorted. Source material: liver tumor tissue from sampling region 1. Specified subset: tumor region T1, superior pole. These TCRs come from a woman in her fifties or sixties with primary liver carcinoma and hepatitis B virus infection.

A remark on this clonotype: At one of its ends the junction is not consistent with the germline gene, which may arise from a read error. The chain employs TRBV2 and TRBJ2-7; perhaps D is TRBD1 or TRBD2 (6 bases each). CDR3 length: 12 amino acids. Germline loops: CDR1 SNHLY, CDR2 FYNNEI. The CDR3 loop is CASKGEAGKQYF. The CDR3 nucleotides read TGTGCCAGCAAGGGGGAGGCTGGCAAGCAATACTTC. Full variable domain (outside the CDR3, taken from reference TRBV2 and TRBJ2-7): EPEVTQTPSHQVTQMGQEVILRCVPISNHLYFYWYRQILGQKVEFLVSFYNNEISEKSEIFDDQFSVERPDGSNFTLKIRSTKLEDSAMYFCASKGEAGKQYFGPGTRLTVT.

Turning to this clonotype: The junction does not match germline at one end; this may be a read error. The chain recombines TRBV12-3 or TRBV12-4 with TRBJ2-1; D may be TRBD1 (5 bases). CDR3 size: 12 residues. In DNA form, the CDR3 reads TGTGCCAACAGGCAGGGAAGTAATGAGCAGTTATTC. Translating it yields CANRQGSNEQLF.

To note about this clonotype: Its ends do not fully match the called genes, so a read error is possible. This chain links TRBV6-5 with TRBJ1-1, with a weak D call TRBD1 (5 bases). This CDR3 is built from 16 residues. CDR1 MNHEY and CDR2 SVGAGI come from the germline V gene. Here the CDR3 reads CASSYSSIGVVTEAFF. In nucleotides, the CDR3 is TGCGCCAGCAGTTACTCGTCGATAGGGGTGGTGACTGAAGCTTTCTTT.

CDR3 sequence: CASSPFRGAGGMYGYTF. The CDR3 DNA sequence: TGTGCCAGCAGCCCATTTCGAGGTGCGGGAGGAATGTATGGCTACACCTTC. The V and J genes are TRBV11-2 and TRBJ1-2; D is ambiguous. The CDR3 covers 17 residues. Trimming pared 5 bases from V and 5 bases from J, leaving 24 bases between. The germline V gene encodes CDR1 SGHAT and CDR2 FQNNGV.

Worth noting for this clonotype: A much larger clone differs by one base, so this may be a read error. The V and J genes are TRBV12-3 or TRBV12-4 and TRBJ1-1; no clear D gene. The CDR3 is 13 amino acids. The chain's CDR3 is CASSVRQNIEAFF. The CDR3 bases are TGTGCCAGCAGTGTCAGGCAGAACATTGAAGCTTTCTTT.

Turning to this clonotype: One junction end disagrees with the germline gene, perhaps due to a read error. This sequence joins TRBV11-2 and TRBJ2-3; the D gene is possibly TRBD1 (6 bases). The CDR3 length is 14 residues. Germline assignment: CDR1 SGHAT and CDR2 FQNNGV. This CDR3 reads CASSLGTGPDTQYF. The DNA of the CDR3 is TGTGCCAGTAGCTTGGGCACAGGGCCAGATACGCAGTATTTT.

With regard to this clonotype: This may stem from a read error, because a much larger clone lies one nucleotide away. The rearrangement uses TRBV12-3 or TRBV12-4 and TRBJ1-1; no definite D call. The CDR3 totals 15 residues. Deletions cut 3 bases from V and 1 base from J, with 12 bases between. CDR3 amino acids: CASSFPQARNTEAFF. In nucleotides, the CDR3 is TGTGCCAGCAGTTTCCCTCAGGCGAGGAACACTGAAGCTTTCTTT.

This clonotype is a singleton in its sample. The junction differs from germline at one of its ends, possibly a read error. The gene calls are TRBV11-2 and TRBJ2-3; 9 bases are shared with TRBD1. The CDR3 runs 14 residues. CDR1 and CDR2 (germline): SGHAT, FQNNGV. CDR3 nucleotides: TGTGTCAGCAGTCCGGGGACAGGGCCAGATACACAGTATTTT. Amino acids: CVSSPGTGPDTQYF. Using reference TRBV11-2 and TRBJ2-3 for the parts outside the CDR3, the full variable domain is EAGVAQSPRYKIIEKRQSVAFWCNPISGHATLYWYQQILGQGPKLLIQFQNNGVVDDSQLPKDRFSAERLKGVDSTLKIQPAKLEDSAVYLCVSSPGTGPDTQYFGPGTRLTVL.

The V gene is TRBV11-3, the J gene TRBJ2-7; D assignment may be TRBD1 or TRBD2 (6 bases each). The germline V gene has CDR1 SGHNT and CDR2 YENEEA. Trimming took off 6 bases at V and 3 bases at J, with 12 bases between the two ends. The CDR3 is 13 residues long. The CDR3 region has the DNA TGTGCCAGCAGTGCCGGGGGCTTCTACGAGCAGTACTTC. It encodes CASSAGGFYEQYF.

On this clonotype itself: A much larger clone differs from this one at a single base, so this may be a read error. The chain couples TRBV12-3 or TRBV12-4 to TRBJ2-1; no firm D call. V was clipped by 5 bases and J by 8 bases, with 13 bases between them. The CDR3 runs 13 residues. CDR3: CASSPKGRYEQFF. CDR3 bases: TGTGCCAGCAGTCCCAAGGGTCGCTATGAGCAGTTCTTC.

To note about this clonotype: An end of the junction does not agree with germline; a read error may underlie this. The genes are TRBV6-5 and TRBJ2-2; D is possibly TRBD1 (6 bases). This CDR3 has 17 amino acids. Germline lookup yields CDR1 MNHEY and CDR2 SVGAGI. The DNA of the CDR3 is TGTGCCAGCAGTTTCCGACACACTAGGGGGATACCCGGGGAGCTGTCTTTT. Translated: CASSFRHTRGIPGELSF.

Regarding this clonotype: This may be a read error, as it is one base from a much larger clone. The chain combines TRBV7-8 with TRBJ2-2; D remains unclear. Germline CDR1 and CDR2: SGHVS and FQNEAQ. The CDR3 covers 15 residues. CDR3 sequence: CAISLRVLPTGELFF. DNA of the CDR3: TGTGCCATCAGCTTACGGGTTCTCCCGACCGGGGAGCTGTTTTTT.

To note about this clonotype: A single base separates this from a much larger clone, so it may be a read error. V usage is TRBV6-1 and J usage is TRBJ2-3; D is unresolved. This CDR3 is 13 amino acids long. V lost 3 bases to trimming and J lost 7 bases, with 11 bases between them. Per germline, CDR1 MNHNS and CDR2 SASEGT. The CDR3 bases are TGTGCCAGCAGTGACCCCACCCCCAATACGCAGTATTTT. This codes for CASSDPTPNTQYF.

This clonotype was seen only a few times. V gene TRBV5-1 combines with J gene TRBJ2-7; the D is unclear. Deletions cut 3 bases from V and 10 bases from J, with 14 bases between. The CDR3 length is 12 residues. Germline V gene lookup returns CDR1 SGHRS and CDR2 YFSETQ. DNA of the CDR3: TGCGCCAGCAGCTCCCTCCATTCTGGTCAGTACTTC. Protein sequence: CASSSLHSGQYF.

Remarks on this clonotype: Likely a read error: the CDR3 ends without its conserved phenylalanine or tryptophan. The limits of the CDR3 on the DNA are not certain, so only TCRdb's listed CDR3 is given. The genes are TRBV11-2 and TRBJ2-7; the table assigns TRBD2, which was not confirmed against the DNA. The CDR3 sequence runs 15 residues, both termini included. Germline CDR1 and CDR2: SGHAT and FQNNGV. The CDR3 spells CASSETGTSGYEQYY.

This clonotype was recorded at least ten times. This sequence joins TRBV10-2 and TRBJ2-1; D perhaps matches TRBD1 (6 bases). Trimming removed 6 bases at V and 12 bases at J, with 9 bases between. Germline CDR1 WSHSY, CDR2 SAAADI. The CDR3 runs to 10 residues. CDR3 loop: CASRQGVQFF. The CDR3 bases are TGCGCCAGCAGACAGGGTGTGCAGTTCTTC.

For this clonotype: At one of its ends the junction is not consistent with the germline gene, which may arise from a read error. J is TRBJ2-1 and V is TRBV11-1; D call uncertain. The CDR3 runs to 16 residues. The germline gives CDR1 SGHAT, CDR2 FQDESV (reference sequence). This CDR3 is CASSLAARRNYNEQLF. CDR3 DNA sequence: TGTGCCAGCAGCTTAGCTGCGCGCCGGAACTACAATGAGCAGCTCTTC.

This clonotype was seen repeatedly, ten times or more. The J gene is TRBJ1-5, the V gene TRBV5-5, with unresolved D. Germline lookup yields CDR1 SGHKS and CDR2 YYEKEE (reference sequence). This CDR3 is built from 15 residues. V shed 4 bases and J shed 0 bases, with 11 bases lying between them. CDR3 in amino acids: CASSLTDYSNQPQHF. CDR3 bases: TGTGCCAGCAGCCTGACGGATTATAGCAATCAGCCCCAGCATTTT.

This clonotype was seen at least ten times. The rearrangement links TRBV4-1 to TRBJ1-1, with TRBD1 identical over 9 bases. CDR3 length: 14 amino acids. Unmatched junction bases numbered 5, after V lost 3 bases and J lost 6 bases. Germline V gives CDR1 MGHRA, CDR2 YSYEKL. The CDR3: CASSQGQGSSEAFF. The CDR3 DNA reads as TGCGCCAGCAGCCAGGGACAGGGCAGTTCTGAAGCTTTCTTT.

This clonotype was seen only a few times. CDR3 loop: CASSSTSGTDTQYF. In nucleotides, the CDR3 is TGCGCCAGCAGCTCGACTAGCGGCACAGATACGCAGTATTTT. The chain employs TRBV5-1 and TRBJ2-3; 8 bases match TRBD2. V was clipped by 3 bases and J by 1 base; unmatched bases: 1. The germline V gene encodes CDR1 SGHRS and CDR2 YFSETQ. The CDR3 loop spans 14 amino acids.

A note on this clonotype: One end of the junction does not line up with germline, which may come from a read error. The genes are TRBV11-3 and TRBJ2-7; 12 positions agree with TRBD2. CDR1 and CDR2 from the germline V gene are SGHNT and YENEEA. This CDR3 comprises 17 residues. CDR3 protein: CASSAQPPGLAGYEQYF. The CDR3 bases are TGTGCCAGCAGCGCCCAACCGCCGGGACTAGCGGGCTACGAGCAATACTTC.

Comments on this clonotype: A much bigger clone sits one base away, suggesting this may be a read error. The CDR3 region has the DNA TGTGCCAGCAGCGAAACAGGGAGCTGGGTGCAGTACTTC. Translating gives CASSETGSWVQYF. The rearrangement joins TRBV6-1 to TRBJ2-7; maybe TRBD1 (6 bases). The CDR3 totals 13 residues. V was clipped by 6 bases and J by 9 bases, with 18 bases between them. Germline V gene data show CDR1 as MNHNS and CDR2 as SASEGT.

Regarding this clonotype: This may arise from a read error, as a much more abundant clone is one base away. This rearrangement joins TRBV29-1 to TRBJ1-2; tentative D call: TRBD1 (5 bases). The CDR3 covers 14 residues. The V end lost 7 bases, the J end lost 9 bases, and 24 bases lay between the germline ends. Germline loops: CDR1 SQVTM, CDR2 ANQGSEA. CDR3 DNA: TGCAGCGGTTCATCAAGTCCGGGGCCGGATTGCTACACCTTC. Protein: CSGSSSPGPDCYTF.

This clonotype was seen ten or more times. The rearrangement joins TRBV11-1 to TRBJ2-5, with 7 bases that match TRBD1. Looked up from germline, CDR1 is SGHAT and CDR2 is FQDESV (reference sequence). Unmatched junction bases numbered 5, after V lost 2 bases and J lost 5 bases. The CDR3 runs to 14 residues. CDR3 DNA sequence: TGTGCCAGCAGCTTAAACAGGGGAAGGGAGACCCAGTACTTC. It codes for CASSLNRGRETQYF.

Note on this clonotype: The junction departs from germline at one end; a sequencing error may be responsible. The V call is TRBV12-3 or TRBV12-4, the J call TRBJ2-5, with 9 bases identical to TRBD1. This CDR3 contains 14 residues. This CDR3 is CTSSLLEQGASLDF. CDR3 bases: TGTACCAGCAGTCTCCTCGAACAGGGGGCCTCACTGGACTTC.

This clonotype was recorded many times. The rearrangement joins TRBV6-1 to TRBJ2-1; D possibly corresponds to TRBD2 (6 bases). V was trimmed by 4 bases and J by 0 bases, leaving 13 bases between them. CDR3 size: 16 residues. In germline, CDR1 is MNHNS, CDR2 SASEGT. The CDR3 sequence: CASSGKLALSYNEQFF. The CDR3, as DNA: TGTGCCAGCAGTGGTAAACTAGCTCTCTCCTACAATGAGCAGTTCTTC.

On this clonotype: A much larger clone sits a single nucleotide away, making a read error possible. This sequence joins TRBV6-2 or TRBV6-3 and TRBJ1-4, with D perhaps TRBD1 (6 bases). CDR3 length equals 14 residues. Germline-derived CDR1 and CDR2 are MNHEY and SVGEGT. V lost 11 bases, J lost 7 bases, and 20 bases lay in between. This CDR3 reads CAGNVRGGSEKLFF. CDR3 sequence (DNA): TGTGCCGGCAATGTCAGGGGTGGGAGTGAAAAACTGTTTTTT.

In regard to this clonotype: A junction boundary mismatches the germline segment, possibly from a read error. CDR3 region: CASSLPSGASEQYF. The CDR3 DNA reads as TGTGCTAGCAGTCTCCCTTCAGGGGCTAGCGAGCAGTACTTC. The J gene is TRBJ2-7, the V gene TRBV11-2, with a possible D match to TRBD1 (6 bases). Germline values: CDR1 SGHAT, CDR2 FQNNGV. This CDR3 contains 14 residues.

The rearrangement uses TRBV6-5 and TRBJ2-7, with 7 positions matching TRBD1. Germline CDR1 and CDR2: MNHEY and SVGAGI. The V segment lost 6 bases and the J segment 4 bases; nucleotides outside the gene matches: 6. The CDR3 covers 13 residues. In DNA, the CDR3 is TGTGCCAGCAGAACAGGGGTCGTATACGAGCAGTACTTC. Its translation is CASRTGVVYEQYF.

Only a few counts were recorded for this clonotype. The rearrangement uses TRBV5-4 and TRBJ2-3; 11 bases agree with TRBD2. J gave up 4 bases and V 0 bases, and 4 bases lay outside the gene matches. Germline CDR1 reads SGHNT; CDR2 reads YYREEE (reference sequence). This CDR3 has 16 amino acids. The CDR3 is CASSLVGTSGSDTQYF. DNA for the CDR3: TGTGCCAGCAGCTTGGTTGGGACTAGCGGATCAGATACGCAGTATTTT.

Points on this clonotype: The conserved final phenylalanine or tryptophan is absent from the CDR3, which likely points to a read error. The chain couples TRBV29-1 to TRBJ1-2; D call uncertain. The CDR3 is 12 residues long. The germline V gene has CDR1 SQVTM and CDR2 ANQGSEA. The CDR3 sequence is CSVRLTLYGYTL. In nucleotides, the CDR3 is TGTAGCGTCCGCCTAACACTCTATGGCTACACCCTC.